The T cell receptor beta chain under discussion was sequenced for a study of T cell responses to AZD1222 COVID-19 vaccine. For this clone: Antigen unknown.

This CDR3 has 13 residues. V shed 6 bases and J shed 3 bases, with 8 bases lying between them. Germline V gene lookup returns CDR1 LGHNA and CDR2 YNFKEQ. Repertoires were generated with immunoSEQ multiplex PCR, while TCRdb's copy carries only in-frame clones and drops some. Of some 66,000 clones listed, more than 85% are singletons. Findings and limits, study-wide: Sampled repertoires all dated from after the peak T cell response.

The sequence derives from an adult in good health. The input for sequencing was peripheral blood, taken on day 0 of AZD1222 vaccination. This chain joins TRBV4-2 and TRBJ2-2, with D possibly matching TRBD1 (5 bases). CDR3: CASRGRDTGELFF. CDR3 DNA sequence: TGTGCCAGCAGAGGCAGGGACACCGGGGAGCTGTTTTTT.